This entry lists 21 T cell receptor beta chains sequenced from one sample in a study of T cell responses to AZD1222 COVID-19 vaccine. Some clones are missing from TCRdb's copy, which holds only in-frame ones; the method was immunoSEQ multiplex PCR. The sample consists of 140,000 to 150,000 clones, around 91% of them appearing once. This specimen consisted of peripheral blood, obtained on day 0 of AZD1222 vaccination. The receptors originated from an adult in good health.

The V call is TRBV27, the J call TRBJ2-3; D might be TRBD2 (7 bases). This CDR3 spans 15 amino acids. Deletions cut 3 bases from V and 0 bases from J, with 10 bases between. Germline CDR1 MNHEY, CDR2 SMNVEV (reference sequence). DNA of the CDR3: TGTGCCAGCAGTTTGGGGGGGCCTAGCACAGATACGCAGTATTTT. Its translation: CASSLGGPSTDTQYF.

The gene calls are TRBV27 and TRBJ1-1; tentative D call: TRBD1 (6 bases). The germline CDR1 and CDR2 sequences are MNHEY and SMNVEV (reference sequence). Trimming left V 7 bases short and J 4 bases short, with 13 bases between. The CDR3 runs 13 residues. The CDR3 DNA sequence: TGTGCCAGCACCCCTGGGGGGGCCACTGAAGCTTTCTTT. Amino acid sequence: CASTPGGATEAFF.

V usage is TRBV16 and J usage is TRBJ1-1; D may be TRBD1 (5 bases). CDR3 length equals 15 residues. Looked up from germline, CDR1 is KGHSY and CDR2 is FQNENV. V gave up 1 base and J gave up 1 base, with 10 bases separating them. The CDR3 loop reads CASSQLGQTNTEAFF. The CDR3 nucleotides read TGTGCCAGCAGCCAATTGGGGCAGACGAACACTGAAGCTTTCTTT.

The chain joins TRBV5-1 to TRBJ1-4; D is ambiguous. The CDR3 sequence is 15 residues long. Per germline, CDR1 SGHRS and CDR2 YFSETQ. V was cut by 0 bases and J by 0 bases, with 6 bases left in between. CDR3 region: CASSLEAATNEKLFF. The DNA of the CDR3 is TGCGCCAGCAGCTTGGAGGCTGCAACTAATGAAAAACTGTTTTTT.

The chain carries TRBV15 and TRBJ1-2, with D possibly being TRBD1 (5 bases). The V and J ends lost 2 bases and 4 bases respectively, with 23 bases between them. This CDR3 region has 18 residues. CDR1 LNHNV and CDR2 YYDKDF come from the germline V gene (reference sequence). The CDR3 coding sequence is TGTGCCACCAGCAGAAACTTGGGGGAGACGACGAACTCCTATGGCTACACCTTC. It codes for CATSRNLGETTNSYGYTF.

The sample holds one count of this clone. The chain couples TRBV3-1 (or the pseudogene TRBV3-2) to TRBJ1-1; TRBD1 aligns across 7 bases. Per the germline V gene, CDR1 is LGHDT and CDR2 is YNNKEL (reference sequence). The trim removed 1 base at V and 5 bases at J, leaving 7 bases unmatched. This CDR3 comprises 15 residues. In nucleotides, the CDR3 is TGTGCCAGCAGCCAAGTGCGACAGGGCCCAACTGAAGCTTTCTTT. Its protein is CASSQVRQGPTEAFF.

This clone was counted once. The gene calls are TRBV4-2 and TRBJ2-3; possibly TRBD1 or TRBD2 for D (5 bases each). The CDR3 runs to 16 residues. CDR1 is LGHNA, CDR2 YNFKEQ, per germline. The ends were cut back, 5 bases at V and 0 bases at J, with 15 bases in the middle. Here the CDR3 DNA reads TGTGCCAGCAGCTATGGGACGGCAGCTAGCACAGATACGCAGTATTTT. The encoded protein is CASSYGTAASTDTQYF.

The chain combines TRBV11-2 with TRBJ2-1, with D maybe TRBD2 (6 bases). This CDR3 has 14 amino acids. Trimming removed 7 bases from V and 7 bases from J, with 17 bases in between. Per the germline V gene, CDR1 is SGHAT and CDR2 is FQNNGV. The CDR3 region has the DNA TGTGCCAGCACTGTAGAGTTCGGGGGTAATGAGCAGTTCTTC. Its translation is CASTVEFGGNEQFF. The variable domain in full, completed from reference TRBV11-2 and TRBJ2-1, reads EAGVAQSPRYKIIEKRQSVAFWCNPISGHATLYWYQQILGQGPKLLIQFQNNGVVDDSQLPKDRFSAERLKGVDSTLKIQPAKLEDSAVYLCASTVEFGGNEQFFGPGTRLTVL.

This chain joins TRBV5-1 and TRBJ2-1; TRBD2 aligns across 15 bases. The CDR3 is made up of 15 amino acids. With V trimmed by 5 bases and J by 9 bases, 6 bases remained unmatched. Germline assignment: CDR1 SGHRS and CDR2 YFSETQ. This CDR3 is CASRRTSGGAGEQFF. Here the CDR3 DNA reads TGCGCCAGCAGGAGGACTAGCGGGGGGGCTGGTGAGCAGTTCTTC.

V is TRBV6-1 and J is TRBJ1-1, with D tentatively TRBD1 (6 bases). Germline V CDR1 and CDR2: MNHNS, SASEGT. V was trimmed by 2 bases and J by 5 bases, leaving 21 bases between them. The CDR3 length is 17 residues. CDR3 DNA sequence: TGTGCCAGCAGTGAACGCGTCGGGGAGGGGGAAGGGACTGAAGCTTTCTTT. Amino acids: CASSERVGEGEGTEAFF.

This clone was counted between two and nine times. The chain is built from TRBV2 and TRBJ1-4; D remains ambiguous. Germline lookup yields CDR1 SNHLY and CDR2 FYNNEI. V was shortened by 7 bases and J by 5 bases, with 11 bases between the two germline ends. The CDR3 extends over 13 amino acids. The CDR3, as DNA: TGTGCCAGCAAAGGAGGAAACAATGAAAAACTGTTTTTT. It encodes CASKGGNNEKLFF.

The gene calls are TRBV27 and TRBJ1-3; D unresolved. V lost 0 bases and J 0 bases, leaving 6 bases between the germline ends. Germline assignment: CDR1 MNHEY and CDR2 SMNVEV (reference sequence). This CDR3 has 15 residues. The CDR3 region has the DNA TGTGCCAGCAGTTTATCTAGGGCCTCTGGAAACACCATATATTTT. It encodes CASSLSRASGNTIYF.

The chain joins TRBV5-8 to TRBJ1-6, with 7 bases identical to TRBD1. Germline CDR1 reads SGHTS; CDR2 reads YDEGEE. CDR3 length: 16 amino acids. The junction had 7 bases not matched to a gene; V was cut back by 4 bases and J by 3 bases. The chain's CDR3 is CASSPGTALYNSPLHF. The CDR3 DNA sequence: TGTGCCAGCAGCCCGGGGACAGCGCTCTATAATTCACCCCTCCACTTT.

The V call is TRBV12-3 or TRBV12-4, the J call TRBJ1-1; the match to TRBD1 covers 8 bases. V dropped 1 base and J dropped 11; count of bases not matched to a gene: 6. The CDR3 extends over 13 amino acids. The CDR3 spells CASSLVRGRGAFF. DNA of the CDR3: TGTGCCAGCAGTTTAGTCAGGGGGCGAGGCGCTTTCTTT.

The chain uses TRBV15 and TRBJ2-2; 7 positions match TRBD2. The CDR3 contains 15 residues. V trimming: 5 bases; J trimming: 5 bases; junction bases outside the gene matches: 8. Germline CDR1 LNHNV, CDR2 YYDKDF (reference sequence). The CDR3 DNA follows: TGTGCCACCAGCGGGGGGGTACGCCATACCGGGGAGCTGTTTTTT. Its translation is CATSGGVRHTGELFF.

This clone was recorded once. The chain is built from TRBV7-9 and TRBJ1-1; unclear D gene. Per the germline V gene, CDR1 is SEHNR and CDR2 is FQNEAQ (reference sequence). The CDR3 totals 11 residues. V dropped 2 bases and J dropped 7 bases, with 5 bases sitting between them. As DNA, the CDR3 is TGTGCCAGCAGCTTACGGAGTGAAGCTTTCTTT. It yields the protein CASSLRSEAFF.

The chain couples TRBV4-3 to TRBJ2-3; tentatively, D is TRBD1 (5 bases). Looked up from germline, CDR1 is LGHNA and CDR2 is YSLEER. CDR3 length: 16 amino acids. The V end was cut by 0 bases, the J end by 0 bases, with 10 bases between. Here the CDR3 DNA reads TGCGCCAGCAGCCAAGATCCCCAGGGAAGCACAGATACGCAGTATTTT. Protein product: CASSQDPQGSTDTQYF.

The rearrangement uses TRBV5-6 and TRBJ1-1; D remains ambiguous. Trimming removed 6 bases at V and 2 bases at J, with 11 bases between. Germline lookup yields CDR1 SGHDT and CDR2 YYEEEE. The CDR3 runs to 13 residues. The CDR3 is CASIMGGNTEAFF. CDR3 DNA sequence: TGTGCCAGCATTATGGGCGGTAACACTGAAGCTTTCTTT.

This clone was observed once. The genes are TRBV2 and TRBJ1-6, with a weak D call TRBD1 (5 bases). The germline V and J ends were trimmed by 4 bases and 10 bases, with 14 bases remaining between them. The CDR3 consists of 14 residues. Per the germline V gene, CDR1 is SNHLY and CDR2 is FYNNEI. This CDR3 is CASSVGWRGSPLHF. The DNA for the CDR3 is TGTGCCAGCAGTGTCGGTTGGAGGGGCTCACCCCTCCACTTT.

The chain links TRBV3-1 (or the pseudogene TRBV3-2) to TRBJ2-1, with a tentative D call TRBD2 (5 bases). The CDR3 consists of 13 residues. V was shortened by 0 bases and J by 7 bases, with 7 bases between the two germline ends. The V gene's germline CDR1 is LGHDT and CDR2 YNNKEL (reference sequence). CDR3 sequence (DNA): TGTGCCAGCAGCCAAGATAGGGAGAATGAGCAGTTCTTC. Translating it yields CASSQDRENEQFF.

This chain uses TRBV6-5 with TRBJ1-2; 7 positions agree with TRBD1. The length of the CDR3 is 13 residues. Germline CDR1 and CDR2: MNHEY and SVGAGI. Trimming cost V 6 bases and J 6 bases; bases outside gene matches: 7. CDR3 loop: CASRRKGGDGYTF. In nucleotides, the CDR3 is TGTGCCAGCAGGAGAAAAGGGGGCGATGGCTACACCTTC.